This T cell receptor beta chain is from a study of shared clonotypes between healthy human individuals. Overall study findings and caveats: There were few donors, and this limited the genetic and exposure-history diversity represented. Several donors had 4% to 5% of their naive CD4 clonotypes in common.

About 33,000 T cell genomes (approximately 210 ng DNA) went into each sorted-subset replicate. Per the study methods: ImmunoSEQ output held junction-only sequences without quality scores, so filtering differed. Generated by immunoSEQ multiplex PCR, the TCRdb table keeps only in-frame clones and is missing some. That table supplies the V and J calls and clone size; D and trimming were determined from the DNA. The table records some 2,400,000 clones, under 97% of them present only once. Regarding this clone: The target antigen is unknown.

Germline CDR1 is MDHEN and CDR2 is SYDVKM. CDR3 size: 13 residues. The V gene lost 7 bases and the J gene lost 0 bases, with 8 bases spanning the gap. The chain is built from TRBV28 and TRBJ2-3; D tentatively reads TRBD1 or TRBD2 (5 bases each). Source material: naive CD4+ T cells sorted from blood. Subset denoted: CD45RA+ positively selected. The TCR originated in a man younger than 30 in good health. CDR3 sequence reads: CASIRDSTDTQYF. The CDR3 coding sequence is TGTGCCAGCATCCGGGACAGCACAGATACGCAGTATTTT.